What follows are 4 T cell receptor beta chains derived from one specimen sequenced in a study of T cell responses to AZD1222 COVID-19 vaccine. Profiling relied on immunoSEQ multiplex PCR, and the TCRdb table lists in-frame clones only, not all of them. The sample has more than 85,000 clones; 65% to 90% are singletons. This material consisted of peripheral blood, taken on day 0 of AZD1222 vaccination. The receptor set was obtained from an adult in good health.

CDR3 sequence reads: CASSIVAREEKLFF. The DNA for the CDR3 is TGTGCCAGTAGTATCGTGGCTCGGGAAGAAAAACTGTTTTTT. The chain joins TRBV19 to TRBJ1-4, with D hard to call. Germline CDR1 and CDR2: LNHDA and SQIVND (reference sequence). The CDR3 loop spans 14 amino acids. The V gene lost 3 bases and the J gene lost 8 bases, with 13 bases spanning the gap.

The V call is TRBV27, the J call TRBJ2-1; 8 positions agree with TRBD2. Germline values: CDR1 MNHEY, CDR2 SMNVEV (reference sequence). The CDR3 loop spans 16 amino acids. The junction had 12 bases not matched to a gene; V was cut back by 6 bases and J by 5 bases. The chain's CDR3 is CASSLGYGTRNNEQFF. CDR3 DNA: TGTGCCAGCAGCCTGGGTTACGGGACTAGAAACAATGAGCAGTTCTTC.

The CDR3 reads CASSPAGTRLYEQYF. Here the CDR3 DNA reads TGTGCCAGCAGCCCGGCCGGGACTAGGCTCTACGAGCAGTACTTC. The rearrangement links TRBV27 to TRBJ2-7; 8 positions match TRBD2. Per the germline V gene, CDR1 is MNHEY and CDR2 is SMNVEV (reference sequence). Trimming at V came to 6 bases and at J to 3 bases, leaving 10 bases not matched to a gene. This CDR3 has 15 residues.

This clone has a handful of counts. The CDR3 region is CASSEYRGHIGELFF. The CDR3 region has the DNA TGTGCCAGCAGTGAATACAGGGGGCATATCGGGGAGCTGTTTTTT. The chain employs TRBV2 and TRBJ2-2; 9 bases match TRBD1. CDR3 size: 15 residues. The V and J ends lost 2 bases and 7 bases, in that order; junction bases with no gene match: 5. Germline CDR1 reads SNHLY; CDR2 reads FYNNEI.